What follows are 13 T cell receptor beta chains derived from one specimen sequenced in a study of cytotoxic CD8 clonotypes in ibrutinib-treated CLL. Profiling relied on immunoSEQ multiplex PCR, and the TCRdb table lists in-frame clones only, not all of them. The repertoire holds 300,000 to 350,000 clones, with 80% as singletons. Sequences were derived from PBMCs, sampled before ibrutinib treatment. These receptors originate from a human donor with chronic lymphocytic leukemia.

This chain links TRBV7-9 with TRBJ2-1; 8 bases align to TRBD1. CDR3 length: 14 amino acids. The germline gives CDR1 SEHNR, CDR2 FQNEAQ (reference sequence). The V and J ends lost 5 bases and 7 bases, in that order; junction bases with no gene match: 7. The DNA of the CDR3 is TGTGCCAGCAGCGTAGGACAGGGCTGGAATGAGCAGTTCTTC. It is translated as CASSVGQGWNEQFF.

The CDR3 protein is CAISGGPESSYEQYF. Here the CDR3 DNA reads TGTGCCATCAGTGGAGGGCCTGAAAGCTCCTACGAGCAGTACTTC. The V call is TRBV10-3, the J call TRBJ2-7, with a weak D call TRBD2 (5 bases). This CDR3 has 15 residues. The V end lost 4 bases, the J end lost 0 bases, and 13 bases lay between the germline ends. The germline V gene has CDR1 ENHRY and CDR2 SYGVKD.

This chain connects TRBV4-3 to TRBJ2-7; weak D call: TRBD1 (6 bases). Between the trimmed V and J ends, which lost 0 bases and 2 bases, there was a span of 11 bases. CDR3 size: 15 residues. Per the germline V gene, CDR1 is LGHNA and CDR2 is YSLEER. This chain's CDR3 is CASSQDLTGPYEQYF. Here the CDR3 DNA reads TGCGCCAGCAGCCAAGATCTTACAGGGCCCTACGAGCAGTACTTC.

V gene TRBV5-1 combines with J gene TRBJ2-7; maybe TRBD2 (6 bases). This CDR3 comprises 14 residues. The germline V gene has CDR1 SGHRS and CDR2 YFSETQ. Trimming removed 4 bases at V and 3 bases at J, with 14 bases between. This chain's CDR3 is CASSRNAGIYEQYF. DNA for the CDR3: TGCGCCAGCAGCCGTAACGCGGGAATCTACGAGCAGTACTTC.

The chain carries TRBV27 and TRBJ2-1, with D hard to call. The germline V and J ends were trimmed by 2 bases and 3 bases, with 2 bases remaining between them. Germline CDR1 and CDR2: MNHEY and SMNVEV (reference sequence). The CDR3 has 12 residues. Written as DNA, the CDR3 is TGTGCCAGCAGTTTAAACTACAATGAGCAGTTCTTC. Translation: CASSLNYNEQFF.

Comments on this clone: A read error may produce the germline difference seen at one junction end. J is TRBJ2-3 and V is TRBV27, with unresolved D. From germline, CDR1 is MNHEY and CDR2 SMNVEV (reference sequence). The CDR3 runs 8 residues. CDR3 bases: TGTGCCAGCGGTTTTGGTTATTTT. It specifies CASGFGYF.

Only one count was recorded for this clone. V gene TRBV28 combines with J gene TRBJ2-3; D perhaps matches TRBD2 (6 bases). The V gene lost 5 bases and the J gene lost 6 bases, with 15 bases spanning the gap. This CDR3 region has 14 residues. Germline CDR1 and CDR2: MDHEN and SYDVKM. The DNA of the CDR3 is TGTGCCAGCAGTCCCCCCGGGACTGCCGATACGCAGTATTTT. Translating it yields CASSPPGTADTQYF.

This clone was detected once. This sequence joins TRBV19 and TRBJ2-6; D tentatively fits TRBD1 or TRBD2 (5 bases each). The germline V gene has CDR1 LNHDA and CDR2 SQIVND (reference sequence). Trimming left V 5 bases short and J 0 bases short, with 14 bases between. The CDR3 sequence is 17 residues long. The DNA of the CDR3 is TGTGCCAGTAGTCTTCCGGGACGGAACTCTGGGGCCAACGTCCTGACTTTC. Translation gives CASSLPGRNSGANVLTF. Full variable domain (outside the CDR3, taken from reference TRBV19 and TRBJ2-6): DGGITQSPKYLFRKEGQNVTLSCEQNLNHDAMYWYRQDPGQGLRLIYYSQIVNDFQKGDIAEGYSVSREKKESFPLTVTSAQKNPTAFYLCASSLPGRNSGANVLTFGAGSRLTVL.

This clone turned up a few times. The rearrangement uses TRBV7-2 and TRBJ2-7; 8 nucleotides align to TRBD1. Unmatched junction bases numbered 7, after V lost 0 bases and J lost 3 bases. Germline-derived CDR1 and CDR2 are SGHTA and FQGNSA. The CDR3 length is 16 residues. The CDR3 bases are TGTGCCAGCAGCTTAGCGTCAGGACAGGGATACTACGAGCAGTACTTC. It is translated as CASSLASGQGYYEQYF.

This clone appeared a few times. This rearrangement joins TRBV29-1 to TRBJ2-7; perhaps D is TRBD1 or TRBD2 (5 bases each). V dropped 7 bases and J dropped 2 bases, with 15 bases sitting between them. The CDR3 contains 13 residues. The germline V gene has CDR1 SQVTM and CDR2 ANQGSEA. CDR3 sequence (DNA): TGCAGCGGTGGGGGTATGTTACCCTACGAGCAGTACTTC. It is translated as CSGGGMLPYEQYF.

The chain is built from TRBV5-1 and TRBJ1-1; D ambiguous. V was shortened by 3 bases and J by 1 base, with 10 bases between the two germline ends. The CDR3 runs 14 residues. Germline values: CDR1 SGHRS, CDR2 YFSETQ. CDR3 region: CASSSDFQNTEAFF. CDR3 bases: TGCGCCAGCAGCTCGGATTTCCAGAACACTGAAGCTTTCTTT.

V and J are TRBV11-2 and TRBJ2-1; D gene ambiguous. The germline CDR1 and CDR2 sequences are SGHAT and FQNNGV. V dropped 0 bases and J dropped 0 bases, with 9 bases sitting between them. The CDR3 has 16 residues. CDR3 nucleotides: TGTGCCAGCAGCTTAGATCCGCCCGGCTCCTACAATGAGCAGTTCTTC. This gives the protein CASSLDPPGSYNEQFF. Looking up the rest from reference TRBV11-2 and TRBJ2-1 gives the full variable domain: EAGVAQSPRYKIIEKRQSVAFWCNPISGHATLYWYQQILGQGPKLLIQFQNNGVVDDSQLPKDRFSAERLKGVDSTLKIQPAKLEDSAVYLCASSLDPPGSYNEQFFGPGTRLTVL.

This clone was observed a few times. The rearrangement links TRBV19 to TRBJ2-3; 7 bases agree with TRBD2. This CDR3 comprises 12 residues. Trimming took 5 bases from V and 15 from J; bases not matched to a gene: 11. The V gene's germline CDR1 is LNHDA and CDR2 SQIVND (reference sequence). CDR3 nucleotide sequence: TGTGCCAGTAGTGCGGGGGACTACCGGTTTTATTTT. It specifies CASSAGDYRFYF. The full variable domain, in which reference TRBV19 and TRBJ2-3 provide the parts outside the CDR3, is DGGITQSPKYLFRKEGQNVTLSCEQNLNHDAMYWYRQDPGQGLRLIYYSQIVNDFQKGDIAEGYSVSREKKESFPLTVTSAQKNPTAFYLCASSAGDYRFYFGPGTRLTVL.